The T cell receptor beta chain under discussion was sequenced for a study of T cells in Graves' hyperthyroidism and ophthalmopathy. Germline V gene data show CDR1 as SQVTM and CDR2 as ANQGSEA. Trimming cost V 6 bases and J 13 bases; bases outside gene matches: 7. This CDR3 region has 11 residues. This clonotype was seen many times. From RNA transcripts, TCR beta CDR3 regions were amplified. When the TCR CDR3 underwent first-round RT-PCR, the HTBI primer set was used. Using its own MiXCR run on the multiplex PCR reads, TCRdb lists one record per CDR3 protein. The sample has about 420,000 distinct CDR3 sequences; approximately 14% are singletons.

The chain uses TRBV29-1 and TRBJ1-4, with 8 nucleotides matching TRBD1. The TCR originated in a woman between 18 and 29 years old with Graves' hyperthyroidism. The sample consisted of blood. The DNA for the CDR3 is TGCAGCGTACGCGACAGGGGCCGACTGTTTTTT. Its protein is CSVRDRGRLFF.